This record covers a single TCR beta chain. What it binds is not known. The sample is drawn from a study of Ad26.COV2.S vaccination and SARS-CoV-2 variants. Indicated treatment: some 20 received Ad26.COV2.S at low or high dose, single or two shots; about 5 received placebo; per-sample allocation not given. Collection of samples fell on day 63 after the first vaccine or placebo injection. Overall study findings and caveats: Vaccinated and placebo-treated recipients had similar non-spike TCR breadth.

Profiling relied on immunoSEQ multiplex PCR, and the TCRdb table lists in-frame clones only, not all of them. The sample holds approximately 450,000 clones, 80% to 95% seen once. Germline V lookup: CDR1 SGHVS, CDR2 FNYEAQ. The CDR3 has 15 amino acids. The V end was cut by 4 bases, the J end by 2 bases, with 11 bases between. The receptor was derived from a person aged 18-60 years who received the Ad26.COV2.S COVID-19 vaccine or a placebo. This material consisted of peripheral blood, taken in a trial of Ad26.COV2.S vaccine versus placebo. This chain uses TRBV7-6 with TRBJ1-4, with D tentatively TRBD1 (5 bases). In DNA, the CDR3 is TGTGCCAGCAGCTCACGAGGGACGACTAATGAAAAACTGTTTTTT. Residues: CASSSRGTTNEKLFF.